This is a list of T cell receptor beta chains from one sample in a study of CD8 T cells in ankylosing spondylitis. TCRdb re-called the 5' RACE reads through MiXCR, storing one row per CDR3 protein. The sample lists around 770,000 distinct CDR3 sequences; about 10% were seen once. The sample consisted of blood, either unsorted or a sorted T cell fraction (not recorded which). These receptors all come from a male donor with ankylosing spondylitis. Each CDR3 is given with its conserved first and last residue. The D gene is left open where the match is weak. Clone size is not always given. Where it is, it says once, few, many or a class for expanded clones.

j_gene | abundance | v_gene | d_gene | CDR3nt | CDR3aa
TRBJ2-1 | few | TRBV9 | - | TGTGCCACCAGGCATACCAGCTCCTACAATGAGCAGTTCTTC | CATRHTSSYNEQFF
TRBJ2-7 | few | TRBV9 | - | TGTGCCAGCAGCGTATCCGGGGGGCTGAGGCAGCCCTACGAGCAGTACTTC | CASSVSGGLRQPYEQYF
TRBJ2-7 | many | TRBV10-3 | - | TGTGCCATCAGTGAGTCCGGGACCTACGAGCAGTACTTC | CAISESGTYEQYF
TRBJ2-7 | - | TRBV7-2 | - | TGTGCCAGCAGCTTAGCTCGTTTCGGACTCGCGGGTGAGCAGTACTTC | CASSLARFGLAGEQYF
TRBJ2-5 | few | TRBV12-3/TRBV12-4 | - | TGTGCCAGCAGTTATCTCAGCCAAGAGACCCAGTACTTC | CASSYLSQETQYF
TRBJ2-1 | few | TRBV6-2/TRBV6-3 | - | TGTGCCAGCAGTTTTTCTTATCCGCCCCCCGGGGGAAGGGAGGACAATGAGCAGTTCTTC | CASSFSYPPPGGREDNEQFF
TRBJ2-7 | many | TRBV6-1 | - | TGTGCCACCACACGATCGGGACACCCCTACGAGCAGTACTTC | CATTRSGHPYEQYF
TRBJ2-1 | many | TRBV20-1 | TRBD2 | TGCAGTGCTAGATTCGCCGGGGGGGGATCCTACAATGAGCAGTTCTTC | CSARFAGGGSYNEQFF
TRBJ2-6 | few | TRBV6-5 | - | TGTGCCAGCTTAGGTGGGGCCAACGTCCTGACTTTC | CASLGGANVLTF
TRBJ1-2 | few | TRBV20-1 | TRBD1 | TGCAGTGCTAGAGGCGACAGGGATGCCTATGGCTACACCTTC | CSARGDRDAYGYTF
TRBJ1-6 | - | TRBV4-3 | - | TGCGCCAGCAGCCAAGTCGGGGGCAACTCACCCCTCCACTTT | CASSQVGGNSPLHF
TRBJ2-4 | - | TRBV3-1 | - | TGTGCCAGCAGCCAAGATCACGCCAGAAACATTCAGTACTTC | CASSQDHARNIQYF
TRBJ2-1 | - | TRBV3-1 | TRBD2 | TGTGCCAGCAGCCTCTCCATGGGGGGGGATGAGCAGTTCTTC | CASSLSMGGDEQFF
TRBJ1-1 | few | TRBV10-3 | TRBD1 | TGTGCCATCAGGATCGACAGGGGGCGAAATGAAGCTTTCTTT | CAIRIDRGRNEAFF
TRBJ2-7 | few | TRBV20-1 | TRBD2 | TGCAGTGCTCGCCGGACTAGCCGCACCTACGAGCAGTACTTC | CSARRTSRTYEQYF
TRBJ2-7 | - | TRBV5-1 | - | TGCGCCAGCAGCTCGGGGATTAGCTACGAGCAGTACTTC | CASSSGISYEQYF
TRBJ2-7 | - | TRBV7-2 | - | TGTGCCAGCAGCAGAGGGGGTCAGGTAGAGAACTTGCAGTACTTC | CASSRGGQVENLQYF
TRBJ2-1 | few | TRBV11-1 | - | TGTGCCAGCAGCACGCAGTTCATTGGCGGGACAACTAACAATGAGCAGTTCTTC | CASSTQFIGGTTNNEQFF
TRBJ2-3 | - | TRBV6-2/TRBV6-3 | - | TGTGCCAGCAACGGGCCGGCAGATACGCAGTATTTT | CASNGPADTQYF
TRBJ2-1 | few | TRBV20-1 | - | TGCAGTGCCTACGTCCCGGGTTACAATGAGCAGTTCTTC | CSAYVPGYNEQFF
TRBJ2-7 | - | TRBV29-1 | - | TGCAGCGTGTGGGACATGGCTTCCTACGAGCAGTACTTC | CSVWDMASYEQYF
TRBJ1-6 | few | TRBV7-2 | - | TGTGCCAGCAGCTCGGAGGGAATCTATAATTCACCCCTCCACTTT | CASSSEGIYNSPLHF
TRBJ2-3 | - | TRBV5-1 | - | TGCGCCAGCAGCCTCTTTCCAGGCACAGATACGCAGTATTTT | CASSLFPGTDTQYF
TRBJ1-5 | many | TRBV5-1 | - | TGCGCCAGCAGCCTAGGGGACGATCAGCCCCAGCATTTT | CASSLGDDQPQHF
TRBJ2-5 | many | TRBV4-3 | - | TGCGCCAGCAGCCAAGGGCAGTTCCAAGAGACCCAGTACTTC | CASSQGQFQETQYF
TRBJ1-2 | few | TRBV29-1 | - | TGCAGCGCAATCGACCACTGGAACTATGGCTACACCTTC | CSAIDHWNYGYTF
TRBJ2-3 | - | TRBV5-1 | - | TGCGCCACCAATGAGGCGGCTAGCACAGATACGCAGTATTTT | CATNEAASTDTQYF
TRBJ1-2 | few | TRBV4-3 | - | TGCGCCAGCCAGGGCCAGGGCTATGGCTACACCTTC | CASQGQGYGYTF
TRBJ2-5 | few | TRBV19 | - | TGTGCCAGTAGCGGACACGGAGGACAAGAGACCCAGTACTTC | CASSGHGGQETQYF
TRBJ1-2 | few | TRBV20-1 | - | TGCAGCGCCGAAGTAACAGATGTTCCCCGTGGCTACACCTTC | CSAEVTDVPRGYTF
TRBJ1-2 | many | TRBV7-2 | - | TGTGCCAGCAGCTTAGGGGGCGGGGGCAGCTATGGCTACACCTTC | CASSLGGGGSYGYTF
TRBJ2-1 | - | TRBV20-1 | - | TGCAGTGCTAAAACGATGCGGAGGGCCGAGAATGAGCAGTTCTTC | CSAKTMRRAENEQFF
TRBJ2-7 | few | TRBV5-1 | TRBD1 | TGCGCCAGCAGCTTCCAGGGGGACGAGCAGTACTTC | CASSFQGDEQYF
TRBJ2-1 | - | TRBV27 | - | TGTGCCAGCAGAAGTCCTCCGAGGAGGCAGTTCTTC | CASRSPPRRQFF
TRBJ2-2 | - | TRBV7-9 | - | TGTGCCAGCAGCCAACCCGACCGGACACGTAACACCGGGGAGCTGTTTTTT | CASSQPDRTRNTGELFF
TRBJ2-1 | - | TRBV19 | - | TGTGCCAGTAGTATAGTTTCGTTTCCCCGCAATGAGCAGTTCTTC | CASSIVSFPRNEQFF
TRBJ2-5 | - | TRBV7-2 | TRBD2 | TGTGCCAGCAGCCTTAGCGGGATGGAGGAGACCCAGTACTTC | CASSLSGMEETQYF
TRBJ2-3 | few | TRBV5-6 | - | TGTGCCAGCAGCTTGAAACCCCCCACGCAGTATTTT | CASSLKPPTQYF
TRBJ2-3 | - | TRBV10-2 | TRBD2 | TGCGCCAGCAGTGAGCTCTTAGCGGGGGTCACGCAGTATTTT | CASSELLAGVTQYF
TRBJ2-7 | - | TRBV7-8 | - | TGTGCCAGCAGCCTCCGGGGGACAGCGAAGTACGAGCAGTACTTC | CASSLRGTAKYEQYF
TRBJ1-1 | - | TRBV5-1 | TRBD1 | TGCGCCAGCAGCGTCCGGACAGGGATGTACACTGAAGCTTTCTTT | CASSVRTGMYTEAFF
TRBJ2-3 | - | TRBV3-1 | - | TGTGCCAGCAGCCAGGGCGGGGCGCGATCCGATACGCAGTATTTT | CASSQGGARSDTQYF
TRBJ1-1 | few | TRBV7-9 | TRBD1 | TGTGCCAGCAGCTTAGGGGACGACAGGGGAAGAGCTTTCTTT | CASSLGDDRGRAFF
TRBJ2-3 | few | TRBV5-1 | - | TGCGCCAGCAGCCCCACCCTAGGCGGGAGCACAGATACGCAGTATTTT | CASSPTLGGSTDTQYF
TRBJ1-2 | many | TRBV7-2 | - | TGTGCCAGCAGCTTACTGGGGGCGGACTATGGCTACACCTTC | CASSLLGADYGYTF
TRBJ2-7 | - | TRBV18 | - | TGTGCCAGCTCACCATATAGAAGAAACGAGGGGGACGAGCAGTACTTC | CASSPYRRNEGDEQYF
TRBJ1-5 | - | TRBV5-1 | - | TGCGCCAGCAGCCGGGAAGGGGGGGATCAGCCCCAGCATTTT | CASSREGGDQPQHF
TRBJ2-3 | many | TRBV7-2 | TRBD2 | TGTGCCAGCAGCTTTATGGCGGGAGAGACAGATACGCAGTATTTT | CASSFMAGETDTQYF
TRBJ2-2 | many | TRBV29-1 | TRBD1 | TGCAGCCAAACAGGGGACACCGGGGAGCTGTTTTTT | CSQTGDTGELFF
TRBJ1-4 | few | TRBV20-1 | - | TGCAGTGCTAGAGGCCCAGGCGGTTTAGATGAAAAACTGTTTTTT | CSARGPGGLDEKLFF
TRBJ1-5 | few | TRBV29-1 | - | TGCAGCGTGGCTTCCGACCCTGTGACGGGCCAGCCCCAGCATTTT | CSVASDPVTGQPQHF
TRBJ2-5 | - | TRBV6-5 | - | TGTGCCAGCAGTTACGGGCGTGTATCGGGTGCGGAGACCCAGTACTTC | CASSYGRVSGAETQYF
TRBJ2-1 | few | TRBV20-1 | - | TGCAGTGCTAAAGACCTGGGGGTTGAGCAGTTCTTC | CSAKDLGVEQFF